The TCR beta chain under discussion was sequenced for a study of read filtering for tumor transcriptome and immune sequencing. About the study: Patients were 17 male and approximately 15 female, mean age 65.9 years, range about 47 to 85. After DNase treatment, RNA was made into whole-transcriptome libraries. Per sample, TCR-region reads ranged about 4.05 to 10.27 million by IR-seq, roughly 80 to 1273 by RNA-seq.

Whole-study findings and limits: Single-read clonotypes: 80% to 90% of IR-seq clonotypes (approximately 4% of reads), about 75% of RNA-seq clonotypes (around 48% of reads).

The CDR3 is 12 amino acids. Germline lookup yields CDR1 SGHVS and CDR2 FNYEAQ. V was trimmed by 1 base and J by 5 bases, leaving 4 bases between them. Molecular barcoded adaptors covering alpha/delta and beta/gamma chains were used on around 370 ng RNA. TCRdb re-derived calls from the reads in MiXCR, one entry per CDR3 protein. The profile covers about 46,000 distinct CDR3 sequences, with less than 15% appearing a single time and more than 14% taken by the ten largest. This clonotype has a count of ten or more. Its matching antigen is unknown. The specimen sequenced was a population of CD138-negative cells sorted from bone marrow. The sequence was collected from a donor at least 40 years old with multiple myeloma. The chain carries TRBV7-6 and TRBJ2-3; D uncertain. The CDR3 DNA is TGTGCCAGCAGCTTAGATCTAGATACGCAGTATTTT. This codes for CASSLDLDTQYF.